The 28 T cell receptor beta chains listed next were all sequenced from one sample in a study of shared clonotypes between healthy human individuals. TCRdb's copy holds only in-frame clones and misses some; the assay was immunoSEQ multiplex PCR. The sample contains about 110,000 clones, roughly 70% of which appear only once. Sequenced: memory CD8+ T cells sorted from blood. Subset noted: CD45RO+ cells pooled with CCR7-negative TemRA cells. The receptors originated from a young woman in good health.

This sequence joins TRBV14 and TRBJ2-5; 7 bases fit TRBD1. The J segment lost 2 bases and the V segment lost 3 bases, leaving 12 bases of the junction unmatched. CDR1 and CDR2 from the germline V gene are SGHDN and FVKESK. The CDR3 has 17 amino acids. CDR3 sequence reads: CASSHPLGDRPQETQYF. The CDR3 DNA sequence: TGTGCCAGCAGCCACCCACTGGGGGACAGACCACAAGAGACCCAGTACTTC.

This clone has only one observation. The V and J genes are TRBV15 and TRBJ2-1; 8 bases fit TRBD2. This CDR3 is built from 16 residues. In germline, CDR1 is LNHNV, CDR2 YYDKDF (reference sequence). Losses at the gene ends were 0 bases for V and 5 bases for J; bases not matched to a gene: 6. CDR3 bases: TGTGCCACCAGCAGAGAACGTACTAGCGGAAACAATGAGCAGTTCTTC. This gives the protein CATSRERTSGNNEQFF.

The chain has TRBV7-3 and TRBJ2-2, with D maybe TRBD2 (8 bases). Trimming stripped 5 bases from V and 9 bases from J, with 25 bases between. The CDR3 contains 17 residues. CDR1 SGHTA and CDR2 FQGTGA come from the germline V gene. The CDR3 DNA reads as TGTGCCAGCAGCCAAGGGGGCGGCGGGAGGAGTCGACGGGAGCTGTTTTTT. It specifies CASSQGGGGRSRRELFF.

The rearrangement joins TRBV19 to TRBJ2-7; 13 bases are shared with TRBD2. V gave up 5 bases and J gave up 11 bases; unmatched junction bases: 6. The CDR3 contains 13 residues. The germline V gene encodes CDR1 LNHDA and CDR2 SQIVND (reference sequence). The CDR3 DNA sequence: TGTGCCAGTAGTGACTCCGGACTAGCGGGAGAGTACTTC. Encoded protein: CASSDSGLAGEYF.

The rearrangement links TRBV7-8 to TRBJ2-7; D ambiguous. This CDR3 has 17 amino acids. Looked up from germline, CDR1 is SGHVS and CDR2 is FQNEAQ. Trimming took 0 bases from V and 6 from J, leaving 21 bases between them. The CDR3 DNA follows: TGTGCCAGCAGCTTAGCCGGGCAGTCGCTTTTCGAGTCCGAGCAGTACTTC. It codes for CASSLAGQSLFESEQYF.

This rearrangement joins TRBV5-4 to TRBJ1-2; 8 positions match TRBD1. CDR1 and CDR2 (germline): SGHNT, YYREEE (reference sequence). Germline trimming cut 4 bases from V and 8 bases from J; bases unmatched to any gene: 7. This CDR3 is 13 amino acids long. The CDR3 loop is CASSPQGAQGYTF. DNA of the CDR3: TGTGCCAGCAGCCCCCAGGGGGCGCAGGGCTACACCTTC.

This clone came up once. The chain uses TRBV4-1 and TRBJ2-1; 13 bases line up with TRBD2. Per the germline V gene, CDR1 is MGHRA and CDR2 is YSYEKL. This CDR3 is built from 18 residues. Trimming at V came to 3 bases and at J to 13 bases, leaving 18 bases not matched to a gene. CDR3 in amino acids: CASSQSHQGLAGWVLQFF. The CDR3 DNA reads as TGCGCCAGCAGCCAGTCACATCAGGGACTAGCGGGGTGGGTCCTACAGTTCTTC.

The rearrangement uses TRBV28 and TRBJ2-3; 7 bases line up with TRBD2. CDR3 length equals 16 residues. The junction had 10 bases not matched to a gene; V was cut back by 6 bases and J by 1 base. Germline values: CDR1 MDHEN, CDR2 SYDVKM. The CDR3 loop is CASRPIGEGGTDTQYF. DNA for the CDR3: TGTGCCAGCAGACCTATTGGGGAGGGAGGCACAGATACGCAGTATTTT. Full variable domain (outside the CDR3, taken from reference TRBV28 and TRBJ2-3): DVKVTQSSRYLVKRTGEKVFLECVQDMDHENMFWYRQDPGLGLRLIYFSYDVKMKEKGDIPEGYSVSREKKERFSLILESASTNQTSMYLCASRPIGEGGTDTQYFGPGTRLTVL.

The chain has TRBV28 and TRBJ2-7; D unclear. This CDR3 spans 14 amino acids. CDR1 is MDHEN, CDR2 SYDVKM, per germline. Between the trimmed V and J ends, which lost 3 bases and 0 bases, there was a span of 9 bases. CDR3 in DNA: TGTGCCAGCAGTTTTGTAGGCAGCTCCTACGAGCAGTACTTC. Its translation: CASSFVGSSYEQYF.

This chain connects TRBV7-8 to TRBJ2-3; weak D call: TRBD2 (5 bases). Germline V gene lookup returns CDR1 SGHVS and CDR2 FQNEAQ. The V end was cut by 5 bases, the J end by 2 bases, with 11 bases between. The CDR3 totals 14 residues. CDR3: CASSQSGFTDTQYF. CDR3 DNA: TGTGCCAGCAGCCAGAGCGGATTCACAGATACGCAGTATTTT.

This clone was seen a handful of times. CDR3 nucleotides: TGCAGCGTTGGGAGCAACTATGGCTACACCTTC. This codes for CSVGSNYGYTF. The chain recombines TRBV29-1 with TRBJ1-2; no clear D. Germline lookup yields CDR1 SQVTM and CDR2 ANQGSEA. The length of the CDR3 is 11 residues. Deletions cut 4 bases from V and 2 bases from J, with 5 bases between.

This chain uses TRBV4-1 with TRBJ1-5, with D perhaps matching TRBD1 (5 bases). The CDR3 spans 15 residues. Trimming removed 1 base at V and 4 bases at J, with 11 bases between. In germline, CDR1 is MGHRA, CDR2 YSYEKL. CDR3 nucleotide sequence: TGCGCCAGCAGCCAAGTTTTGGGGGATAATCAGCCCCAGCATTTT. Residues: CASSQVLGDNQPQHF.

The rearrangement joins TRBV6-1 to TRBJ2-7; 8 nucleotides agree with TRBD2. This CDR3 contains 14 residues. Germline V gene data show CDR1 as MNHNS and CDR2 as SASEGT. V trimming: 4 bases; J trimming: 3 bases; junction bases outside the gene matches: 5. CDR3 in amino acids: CASSVYSGSYEQYF. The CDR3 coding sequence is TGTGCCAGCAGTGTGTACAGCGGGAGCTACGAGCAGTACTTC.

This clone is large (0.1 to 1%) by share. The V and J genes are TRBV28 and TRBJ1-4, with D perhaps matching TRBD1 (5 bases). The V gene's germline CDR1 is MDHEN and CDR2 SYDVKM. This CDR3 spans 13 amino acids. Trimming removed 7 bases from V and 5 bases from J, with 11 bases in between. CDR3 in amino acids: CASTLPGNEKLFF. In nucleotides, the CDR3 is TGTGCCAGCACTCTTCCAGGGAATGAAAAACTGTTTTTT.

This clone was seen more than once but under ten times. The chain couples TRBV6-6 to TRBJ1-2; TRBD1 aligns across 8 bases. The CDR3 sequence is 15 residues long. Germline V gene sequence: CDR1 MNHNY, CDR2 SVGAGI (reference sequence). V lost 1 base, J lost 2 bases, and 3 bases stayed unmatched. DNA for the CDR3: TGTGCCAGCAGTTACTACAGGACAGGGAACTATGGCTACACCTTC. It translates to CASSYYRTGNYGYTF.

The CDR3 region has the DNA TGTGCCAGCAGTTCTCTTTTTTGGGGGGCGGTCGGCACTGAAGCTTTCTTT. It yields the protein CASSSLFWGAVGTEAFF. V usage is TRBV27 and J usage is TRBJ1-1; weak D call: TRBD1 (6 bases). Germline loops: CDR1 MNHEY, CDR2 SMNVEV (reference sequence). V was pared by 4 bases and J by 4 bases, with 22 bases between. CDR3 length equals 17 residues.

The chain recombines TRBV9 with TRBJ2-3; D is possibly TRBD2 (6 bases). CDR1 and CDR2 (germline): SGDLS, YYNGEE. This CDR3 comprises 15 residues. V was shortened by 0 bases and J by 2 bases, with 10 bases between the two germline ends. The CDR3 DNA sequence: TGTGCCAGCAGCGTAGTCGGGACTGTCACAGATACGCAGTATTTT. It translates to CASSVVGTVTDTQYF. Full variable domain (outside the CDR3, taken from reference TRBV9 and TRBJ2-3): DSGVTQTPKHLITATGQRVTLRCSPRSGDLSVYWYQQSLDQGLQFLIQYYNGEERAKGNILERFSAQQFPDLHSELNLSSLELGDSALYFCASSVVGTVTDTQYFGPGTRLTVL.

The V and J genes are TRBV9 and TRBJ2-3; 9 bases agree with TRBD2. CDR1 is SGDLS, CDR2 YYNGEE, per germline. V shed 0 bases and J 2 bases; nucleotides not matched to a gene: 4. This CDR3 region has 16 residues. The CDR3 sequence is CASSVDPSGVTDTQYF. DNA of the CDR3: TGTGCCAGCAGCGTAGATCCTAGCGGGGTCACAGATACGCAGTATTTT.

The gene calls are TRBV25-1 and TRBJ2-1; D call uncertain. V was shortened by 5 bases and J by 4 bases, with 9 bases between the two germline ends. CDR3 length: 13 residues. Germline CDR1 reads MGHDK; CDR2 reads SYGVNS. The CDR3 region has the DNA TGTGCCAGCAGTCCTGAGGCTTACAATGAGCAGTTCTTC. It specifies CASSPEAYNEQFF. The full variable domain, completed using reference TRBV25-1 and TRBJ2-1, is EADIYQTPRYLVIGTGKKITLECSQTMGHDKMYWYQQDPGMELHLIHYSYGVNSTEKGDLSSESTVSRIRTEHFPLTLESARPSHTSQYLCASSPEAYNEQFFGPGTRLTVL.

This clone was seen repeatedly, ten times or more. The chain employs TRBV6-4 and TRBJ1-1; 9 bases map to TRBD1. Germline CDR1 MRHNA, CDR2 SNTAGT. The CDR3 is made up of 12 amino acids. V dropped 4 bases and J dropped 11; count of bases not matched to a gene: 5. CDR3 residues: CASSAGQGDAFF. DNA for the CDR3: TGTGCCAGCAGTGCGGGACAGGGTGACGCTTTCTTT.

The CDR3 protein is CASSLSGGTESEAFF. DNA of the CDR3: TGTGCCAGCAGCTTATCTGGAGGGACAGAGTCTGAAGCTTTCTTT. The V call is TRBV7-8, the J call TRBJ1-1; TRBD1 agrees at 7 bases. This CDR3 has 15 amino acids. V lost 2 bases and J lost 6; bases outside the gene matches: 9. Germline CDR1 is SGHVS and CDR2 is FQNEAQ.

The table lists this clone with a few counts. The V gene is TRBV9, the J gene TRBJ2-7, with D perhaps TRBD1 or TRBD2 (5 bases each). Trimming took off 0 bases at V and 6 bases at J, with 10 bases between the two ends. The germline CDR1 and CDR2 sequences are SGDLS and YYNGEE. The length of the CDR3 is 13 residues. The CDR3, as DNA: TGTGCCAGCAGCGTAGGGGGGAACCGCGAGCAGTACTTC. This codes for CASSVGGNREQYF.

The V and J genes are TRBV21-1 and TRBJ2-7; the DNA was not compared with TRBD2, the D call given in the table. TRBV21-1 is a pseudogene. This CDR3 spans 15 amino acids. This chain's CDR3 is CASSFFGGLGYEQYF. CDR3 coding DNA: TGTGCCAGCAGCTTTTTCGGGGGGCTGGGATACGAGCAGTACTTC.

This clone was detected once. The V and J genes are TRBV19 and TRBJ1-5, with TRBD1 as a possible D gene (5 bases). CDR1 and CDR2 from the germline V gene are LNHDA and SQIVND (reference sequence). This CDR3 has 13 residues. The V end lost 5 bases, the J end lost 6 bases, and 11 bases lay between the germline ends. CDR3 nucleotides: TGTGCCAGTAGTCCACGGGGCCCTCAGCCCCAGCATTTT. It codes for CASSPRGPQPQHF.

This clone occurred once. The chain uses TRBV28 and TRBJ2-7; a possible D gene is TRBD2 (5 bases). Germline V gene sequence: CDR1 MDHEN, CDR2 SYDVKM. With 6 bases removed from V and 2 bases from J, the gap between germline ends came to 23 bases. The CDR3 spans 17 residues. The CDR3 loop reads CASSPAILRESTYEQYF. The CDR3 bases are TGTGCCAGCAGCCCTGCTATTCTAAGGGAGAGTACCTACGAGCAGTACTTC. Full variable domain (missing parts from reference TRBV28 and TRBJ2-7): DVKVTQSSRYLVKRTGEKVFLECVQDMDHENMFWYRQDPGLGLRLIYFSYDVKMKEKGDIPEGYSVSREKKERFSLILESASTNQTSMYLCASSPAILRESTYEQYFGPGTRLTVT.

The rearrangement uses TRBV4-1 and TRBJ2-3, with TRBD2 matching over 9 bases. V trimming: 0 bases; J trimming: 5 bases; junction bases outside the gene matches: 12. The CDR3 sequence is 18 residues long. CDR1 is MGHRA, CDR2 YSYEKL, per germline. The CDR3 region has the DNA TGCGCCAGCAGCCAAGATACAAGGACTAGCGCCGCCGGAGATACGCAGTATTTT. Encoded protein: CASSQDTRTSAAGDTQYF.

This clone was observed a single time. DNA of the CDR3: TGTGCCAGCAGCGGGACGAGCGCCTACGAGCAGTACTTC. Translation: CASSGTSAYEQYF. The V and J genes are TRBV2 and TRBJ2-7, with D perhaps assigned TRBD1 or TRBD2 (5 bases each). This CDR3 comprises 13 residues. Germline V gene data show CDR1 as SNHLY and CDR2 as FYNNEI. V was pared by 6 bases and J by 2 bases, with 11 bases between.

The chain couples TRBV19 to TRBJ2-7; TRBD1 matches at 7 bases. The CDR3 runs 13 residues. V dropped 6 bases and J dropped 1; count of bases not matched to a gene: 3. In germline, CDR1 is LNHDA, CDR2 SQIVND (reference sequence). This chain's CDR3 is CASSQGVSYEQYF. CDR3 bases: TGTGCCAGTAGCCAGGGGGTGTCCTACGAGCAGTACTTC.